The clone carrying this T cell receptor beta chain has a handful of counts. Its antigen is unidentified. The data originate from a study of cytomegalovirus exposure and HLA in healthy donors. Whole-study context: The 90 to 150 validation repertoires used a platform that matched the one used for the 550 to 800 first-cohort repertoires, as a later analysis reported. Study-level findings and limits: That first-cohort TCR clusters tended to co-occur in the 100 to 150 validation repertoires was found in a later analysis. There were some public TCRs occurring in many donors, but most TCR sequences were rare.

Sequenced by immunoSEQ multiplex PCR; TCRdb stores in-frame clones only, minus some. The repertoire holds over 150,000 clones, around 81% seen once, with under 3.5% in the top ten. CDR1 is SNHLY, CDR2 FYNNEI, per germline. CDR3 length: 11 amino acids. Trimming cost V 2 bases and J 14 bases, with 10 bases left between them. The receptor was isolated from a woman under 30 in good health and CMV-seropositive. Specimen: PBMCs. The chain couples TRBV2 to TRBJ2-1; D remains unclear. CDR3: CASSETLEEFF. The CDR3 DNA is TGTGCCAGCAGTGAAACTTTAGAGGAGTTCTTC.